This T cell receptor beta chain was observed in a study of blood T cells in healthy people across ages. General observations from the study: Older individuals had lower TCR beta diversity per million T cells (the decline was roughly linear). Whereas aged donors had fewer naive CD4+ cells, long-lived donors had more of them and higher diversity.

Worth noting for this clonotype: Its antigen is currently unknown.

It was with a sample-barcoded 5' primer and a J-beta primer mix that a second PCR of about 7 to 12 cycles was run. Each cDNA molecule, via a template-switch adaptor with 12 random nucleotides, was tagged. TCRdb recomputed calls from the 5' RACE reads with MiXCR, one row per CDR3 protein. The sample includes about 1 million distinct CDR3 sequences, roughly 45% of them seen just once. Per sample, extraction of total RNA gave at least 5 micrograms in every case. Germline assignment: CDR1 MDHEN and CDR2 SYDVKM. CDR3 length equals 16 residues. V gave up 8 bases and J gave up 2 bases; unmatched junction bases: 11.

The TCR was taken from a woman aged 60-75 years in good health. The rearrangement uses TRBV28 and TRBJ2-2; 7 bases map to TRBD1. The specimen sequenced was blood. The CDR3: CASDAGTELNTGELFF. Written as DNA, the CDR3 is TGTGCCAGCGACGCCGGGACAGAACTAAACACCGGGGAGCTGTTTTTT.